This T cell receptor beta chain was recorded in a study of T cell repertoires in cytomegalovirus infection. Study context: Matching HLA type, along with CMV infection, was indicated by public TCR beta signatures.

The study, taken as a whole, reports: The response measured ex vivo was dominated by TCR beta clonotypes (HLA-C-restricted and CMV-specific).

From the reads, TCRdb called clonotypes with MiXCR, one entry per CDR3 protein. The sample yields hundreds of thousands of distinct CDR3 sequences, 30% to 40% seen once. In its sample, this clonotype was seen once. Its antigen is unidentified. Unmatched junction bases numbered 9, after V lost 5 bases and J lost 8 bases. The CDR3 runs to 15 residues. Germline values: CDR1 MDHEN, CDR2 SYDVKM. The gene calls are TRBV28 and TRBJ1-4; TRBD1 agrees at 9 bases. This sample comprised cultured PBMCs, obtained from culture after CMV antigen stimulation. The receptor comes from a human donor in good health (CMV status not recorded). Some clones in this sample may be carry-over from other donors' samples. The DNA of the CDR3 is TGTGCCAGCAGTCCCCCGACAGGGGGGAGCGAAAAACTGTTTTTT. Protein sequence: CASSPPTGGSEKLFF. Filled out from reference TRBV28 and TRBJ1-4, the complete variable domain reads DVKVTQSSRYLVKRTGEKVFLECVQDMDHENMFWYRQDPGLGLRLIYFSYDVKMKEKGDIPEGYSVSREKKERFSLILESASTNQTSMYLCASSPPTGGSEKLFFGSGTQLSVL.